What follows are 25 T cell receptor beta chains derived from one specimen sequenced in a study of OX40 agonist ivuxolimab in advanced cancers. Generated by immunoSEQ multiplex PCR, the TCRdb table keeps only in-frame clones and is missing some. The sample carries approximately 69,000 clones, 88% recorded once. Sequenced material: CD4+ or CD8+ T cells sorted from blood, taken in a trial of the OX40 agonist ivuxolimab. Source of these receptors: an adult with an advanced solid tumor such as melanoma, head and neck, liver or kidney cancer.

In DNA form, the CDR3 reads TGTGCCAGCAGCTTCAGCGTCTCCTACAATGAGCAGTTCTTC. It is translated as CASSFSVSYNEQFF. The V gene is TRBV7-2, the J gene TRBJ2-1; D uncertain. Germline CDR1 and CDR2: SGHTA and FQGNSA. The V and J ends lost 3 bases and 0 bases respectively, with 6 bases between them. The CDR3 covers 14 residues.

The chain joins TRBV16 to TRBJ1-3; D call uncertain. Germline V gene lookup returns CDR1 KGHSY and CDR2 FQNENV. This CDR3 is 15 amino acids long. V lost 4 bases to trimming and J lost 0 bases, with 10 bases between them. CDR3 region: CASSLQASSGNTIYF. The CDR3, as DNA: TGTGCCAGCAGCCTACAAGCCAGCTCTGGAAACACCATATATTTT.

This clone was observed once. The rearrangement links TRBV6-6 to TRBJ2-7; no clear D. The CDR3 covers 16 residues. V was pared by 2 bases and J by 2 bases, with 16 bases between. In germline, CDR1 is MNHNY, CDR2 SVGAGI (reference sequence). The CDR3 sequence: CASSYLERAPTYEQYF. The CDR3 nucleotides are TGTGCCAGCAGTTACCTGGAAAGGGCGCCAACCTACGAGCAGTACTTC.

A single count supports this clone. V gene TRBV5-1 combines with J gene TRBJ2-3; TRBD2 aligns across 15 bases. The CDR3 contains 17 residues. V lost 4 bases, J lost 4 bases, and 7 bases stayed unmatched. Germline V gene data show CDR1 as SGHRS and CDR2 as YFSETQ. The CDR3 region has the DNA TGCGCCAGCAGCGGCGGGACTAGCGGGAGGATCGCAGATACGCAGTATTTT. Encoded protein: CASSGGTSGRIADTQYF.

This clone was recorded once. The V call is TRBV6-1, the J call TRBJ1-2; TRBD1 aligns across 9 bases. The junction had 8 bases not matched to a gene; V was cut back by 7 bases and J by 8 bases. Germline CDR1 and CDR2: MNHNS and SASEGT. The CDR3 is 13 amino acids. CDR3 residues: CASKTGGERGYTF. In nucleotides, the CDR3 is TGTGCCAGCAAGACAGGGGGTGAACGGGGCTACACCTTC.

The chain has TRBV6-1 and TRBJ1-5; no reliable D call. From germline, CDR1 is MNHNS and CDR2 SASEGT. The CDR3 is 13 residues long. V was cut by 2 bases and J by 6 bases, with 8 bases left in between. The CDR3 DNA reads as TGTGCCAGCAGTGAATACCCCGTTCAGCCCCAGCATTTT. It yields the protein CASSEYPVQPQHF.

The V gene is TRBV6-1, the J gene TRBJ2-1, with D possibly being TRBD1 (6 bases). The V end was cut by 7 bases, the J end by 5 bases, with 18 bases between. In germline, CDR1 is MNHNS, CDR2 SASEGT. This CDR3 region has 15 residues. CDR3 region: CASKIDRNLHNEQFF. The CDR3, as DNA: TGTGCCAGCAAGATCGACAGGAACCTGCACAATGAGCAGTTCTTC.

V usage is TRBV19 and J usage is TRBJ2-1; perhaps D is TRBD1 or TRBD2 (5 bases each). The germline V and J ends were trimmed by 5 bases and 10 bases, with 15 bases remaining between them. This CDR3 region has 13 residues. CDR1 is LNHDA, CDR2 SQIVND, per germline (reference sequence). CDR3 nucleotides: TGTGCCAGTAGTGGCACTGAGGGGCTCGAGCAGTTCTTC. It yields the protein CASSGTEGLEQFF.

The gene calls are TRBV18 and TRBJ2-1; maybe TRBD2 (5 bases). Looked up from germline, CDR1 is KGHSH and CDR2 is LQKENI. Trimming removed 3 bases at V and 7 bases at J, with 13 bases between. CDR3 size: 14 residues. This CDR3 reads CASSPSETKNEQFF. CDR3 DNA sequence: TGTGCCAGCTCACCTTCGGAGACTAAAAATGAGCAGTTCTTC.

V is TRBV18 and J is TRBJ2-5; D uncertain. This CDR3 is built from 13 residues. Trimming shortened V by 0 bases and J by 5 bases, and 7 bases separated the two germline ends. The germline gives CDR1 KGHSH, CDR2 LQKENI. The CDR3 DNA reads as TGTGCCAGCTCACCACCGACGCTGGAGACCCAGTACTTC. Its protein is CASSPPTLETQYF.

The J gene is TRBJ2-6, the V gene TRBV7-8; 8 bases line up with TRBD1. This CDR3 contains 15 residues. J lost 14 bases, V lost 1 base, and 10 bases had no gene match. Germline CDR1 is SGHVS and CDR2 is FQNEAQ. This CDR3 is CASSLGSWDRYLLTF. In nucleotides, the CDR3 is TGTGCCAGCAGCTTAGGATCCTGGGACAGGTACCTCCTGACTTTC. The full variable domain, its missing parts supplied by reference TRBV7-8 and TRBJ2-6, is GAGVSQSPRYKVAKRGQDVALRCDPISGHVSLFWYQQALGQGPEFLTYFQNEAQLDKSGLPSDRFFAERPEGSVSTLKIQRTQQEDSAVYLCASSLGSWDRYLLTFGAGSRLTVL.

The CDR3 sequence: CASSRERDGNGYTF. CDR3 in DNA: TGTGCCAGCAGCCGAGAAAGGGACGGAAATGGCTACACCTTC. The chain links TRBV7-3 to TRBJ1-2; the D gene is possibly TRBD1 (5 bases). The V end was cut by 5 bases, the J end by 6 bases, with 16 bases between. This CDR3 region has 14 residues. Germline assignment: CDR1 SGHTA and CDR2 FQGTGA.

The chain joins TRBV7-2 to TRBJ2-5, with a weak D call TRBD2 (6 bases). From germline, CDR1 is SGHTA and CDR2 FQGNSA. The CDR3 runs 16 residues. With 1 base removed from V and 5 bases from J, the gap between germline ends came to 17 bases. The CDR3, as DNA: TGTGCCAGCAGCTTAGGGCACCTAGGCGGGACGGAGACCCAGTACTTC. It encodes CASSLGHLGGTETQYF.

This clone has just a few counts. The chain employs TRBV19 and TRBJ1-1, with D possibly TRBD1 on 6 matching bases. V shed 6 bases and J shed 0 bases, with 11 bases lying between them. Germline CDR1 and CDR2: LNHDA and SQIVND (reference sequence). This CDR3 has 14 amino acids. The CDR3: CASRSQGLNTEAFF. The CDR3 nucleotides are TGTGCCAGTAGGTCGCAGGGGTTGAACACTGAAGCTTTCTTT.

V and J are TRBV11-2 and TRBJ2-7; D perhaps matches TRBD1 (5 bases). The V gene's germline CDR1 is SGHAT and CDR2 FQNNGV. This CDR3 is built from 14 residues. V was trimmed by 2 bases and J by 5 bases, leaving 13 bases between them. The CDR3 coding sequence is TGTGCCAGCAGCTTAATAGGGGCGGCAAACGAGCAGTACTTC. It yields the protein CASSLIGAANEQYF.

The rearrangement uses TRBV4-2 and TRBJ2-1; D unresolved. The CDR3 consists of 13 residues. The ends were cut back, 2 bases at V and 6 bases at J, with 8 bases in the middle. Per germline, CDR1 LGHNA and CDR2 YNFKEQ. Here the CDR3 DNA reads TGTGCCAGCAGCCAAAGACCCGGCAATGAGCAGTTCTTC. It codes for CASSQRPGNEQFF.

This chain links TRBV5-4 with TRBJ2-5; the D gene is possibly TRBD1 (5 bases). V dropped 4 bases and J dropped 3 bases, with 13 bases sitting between them. The germline V gene encodes CDR1 SGHNT and CDR2 YYREEE (reference sequence). This CDR3 is built from 14 residues. The CDR3 loop is CASSPIPREETQYF. As DNA, the CDR3 is TGTGCCAGCAGCCCCATCCCCAGGGAAGAGACCCAGTACTTC.

The chain joins TRBV28 to TRBJ2-7; 7 nucleotides agree with TRBD1. Losses at the gene ends were 3 bases for V and 0 bases for J; bases not matched to a gene: 11. From germline, CDR1 is MDHEN and CDR2 SYDVKM. This CDR3 comprises 17 residues. The CDR3 coding sequence is TGTGCCAGCAGTTTCCCTTTGGGACAGATAAGCTCCTACGAGCAGTACTTC. Translation: CASSFPLGQISSYEQYF.

In this sample, this clone turned up a few times. The chain links TRBV19 to TRBJ2-3; 7 nucleotides match TRBD2. V shed 5 bases and J 3 bases; nucleotides not matched to a gene: 5. Germline lookup yields CDR1 LNHDA and CDR2 SQIVND (reference sequence). The CDR3 runs 14 residues. The CDR3 spells CASSEGAGTDTQYF. The CDR3, as DNA: TGTGCCAGTAGTGAAGGAGCGGGGACAGATACGCAGTATTTT.

The chain joins TRBV5-1 to TRBJ2-5; either TRBD1 or TRBD2 may supply D (5 bases each). The germline V gene has CDR1 SGHRS and CDR2 YFSETQ. The ends were cut back, 7 bases at V and 6 bases at J, with 19 bases in the middle. The CDR3 consists of 14 residues. The CDR3 loop reads CASGTGAGLQTQYF. Written as DNA, the CDR3 is TGCGCCAGCGGGACCGGGGCAGGGCTTCAGACCCAGTACTTC.

This chain links TRBV21-1 with TRBJ2-7; TRBD2 is the table's D call and was not checked against the DNA. TRBV21-1 is a pseudogene locus. The CDR3 has 14 residues. The CDR3 region has the DNA TGTGCCAGCAGCAACGGAGCTAGCGGCTACGAGCAGTACTTC. Protein product: CASSNGASGYEQYF.

The chain combines TRBV7-2 with TRBJ2-7; the match to TRBD2 covers 10 bases. Germline assignment: CDR1 SGHTA and CDR2 FQGNSA. This CDR3 is 16 amino acids long. V was clipped by 5 bases and J by 1 base; unmatched bases: 8. The chain's CDR3 is CASSPRVAGGSYEQYF. CDR3 bases: TGTGCCAGCAGCCCCCGAGTAGCGGGAGGTTCCTACGAGCAGTACTTC.

The chain couples TRBV7-8 to TRBJ2-3; TRBD2 agrees at 12 bases. The CDR3 spans 18 residues. V was clipped by 1 base and J by 4 bases; unmatched bases: 9. Germline-derived CDR1 and CDR2 are SGHVS and FQNEAQ. The chain's CDR3 is CASSLDPSGGASPDTQYF. DNA for the CDR3: TGTGCCAGCAGCTTAGATCCTAGCGGGGGGGCCTCTCCAGATACGCAGTATTTT.

This chain connects TRBV7-8 to TRBJ1-5; no firm D call. V was shortened by 2 bases and J by 0 bases, with 8 bases between the two germline ends. Germline V gives CDR1 SGHVS, CDR2 FQNEAQ. The CDR3 consists of 15 residues. The CDR3 loop is CASSLLSHSNQPQHF. CDR3 bases: TGTGCCAGCAGCTTATTGTCCCATAGCAATCAGCCCCAGCATTTT.

V is TRBV6-5 and J is TRBJ1-1; D possibly corresponds to TRBD1 (6 bases). The CDR3 is 13 residues long. Per the germline V gene, CDR1 is MNHEY and CDR2 is SVGAGI. V lost 5 bases and J lost 0, with 7 bases in between. In DNA form, the CDR3 reads TGTGCCAGCAGTACAGGGCTGAACACTGAAGCTTTCTTT. Protein product: CASSTGLNTEAFF.